Shown below are 12 T cell receptor beta chains from a single sample sequenced in a study of T cell responses to AZD1222 COVID-19 vaccine. Generated by immunoSEQ multiplex PCR, the TCRdb table keeps only in-frame clones and is missing some. This sample has around 140,000 clones; approximately 92% occur once, and the top ten carry roughly 1.7%. Sequencing used peripheral blood, obtained on day 0 of AZD1222 vaccination. Receptors were obtained from an adult in good health.

This clone came up a few times. At one boundary the junction diverges from the germline segment, which might be a read error. V and J are TRBV7-7 and TRBJ2-1; TRBD2 matches 8 bases. The CDR3 has 15 amino acids. Germline V lookup: CDR1 SSHAT, CDR2 FNYEAQ (reference sequence). The CDR3 spells CASSLNSGTYNEQFF. The CDR3 DNA is TGTGCTAGCAGCTTGAATAGCGGGACCTACAATGAGCAGTTCTTC.

This chain joins TRBV6-5 and TRBJ1-6, with TRBD1 matching over 8 bases. V gave up 6 bases and J gave up 7 bases; unmatched junction bases: 5. Germline V gene sequence: CDR1 MNHEY, CDR2 SVGAGI. This CDR3 contains 14 residues. The CDR3 DNA follows: TGTGCCAGCAGAAGCCGACAGGGGAATTCACCCCTCCACTTT. Amino acids: CASRSRQGNSPLHF.

V is TRBV19 and J is TRBJ2-1; 8 positions match TRBD2. The ends lost 7 bases at V and 7 bases at J; junction bases unmatched: 9. CDR3 length equals 14 residues. The germline gives CDR1 LNHDA, CDR2 SQIVND (reference sequence). CDR3 nucleotides: TGTGCCAGTATCCGGGGGGGCCTAGAGAATGAGCAGTTCTTC. It translates to CASIRGGLENEQFF.

Concerning this clone itself: The sample contains more than one DNA sequence encoding this CDR3. The chain links TRBV7-2 to TRBJ2-5, with D possibly being TRBD2 (6 bases). Per the germline V gene, CDR1 is SGHTA and CDR2 is FQGNSA. Trimming removed 3 bases from V and 5 bases from J, with 13 bases in between. There are 14 residues in the CDR3. Here the CDR3 reads CASSLGGGRETQYF. The CDR3 DNA sequence: TGTGCCAGCAGCTTGGGGGGAGGTCGGGAGACCCAGTACTTC.

This clone was recorded a few times. The chain carries TRBV28 and TRBJ1-2; D gene ambiguous. Germline CDR1 reads MDHEN; CDR2 reads SYDVKM. Trimming stripped 2 bases from V and 8 bases from J, with 9 bases between. The CDR3 spans 12 residues. CDR3 sequence reads: CASSLKPQGYTF. The CDR3 bases are TGTGCCAGCAGTTTAAAACCGCAGGGCTACACCTTC.

The rearrangement links TRBV28 to TRBJ1-1, with a weak D call TRBD1 (5 bases). The CDR3 runs to 11 residues. The germline V and J ends were trimmed by 6 bases and 4 bases, with 6 bases remaining between them. CDR1 MDHEN and CDR2 SYDVKM come from the germline V gene. CDR3 amino acids: CASSRATEAFF. The CDR3 DNA reads as TGTGCCAGCAGCAGGGCCACTGAAGCTTTCTTT.

The chain is built from TRBV5-1 and TRBJ2-1; no clear D. CDR3 length: 14 amino acids. CDR1 SGHRS and CDR2 YFSETQ come from the germline V gene. Trimming stripped 1 base from V and 7 bases from J, with 12 bases between. The CDR3 loop reads CASSLLAQINEQFF. The DNA for the CDR3 is TGCGCCAGCAGCTTGTTGGCCCAGATTAATGAGCAGTTCTTC.

V and J are TRBV3-1 (or the pseudogene TRBV3-2) and TRBJ2-3; a possible D gene is TRBD2 (7 bases). Trimming shortened V by 4 bases and J by 3 bases, and 11 bases separated the two germline ends. From germline, CDR1 is LGHDT and CDR2 YNNKEL (reference sequence). The CDR3 runs to 14 residues. CDR3 loop: CASSRGGRTDTQYF. The CDR3 region has the DNA TGTGCCAGCAGCCGGGGGGGCCGGACAGATACGCAGTATTTT.

The CDR3: CASSQDLGGSHTGELFF. CDR3 bases: TGCGCCAGCAGCCAAGATCTAGGGGGCAGCCACACCGGGGAGCTGTTTTTT. This sequence joins TRBV4-1 and TRBJ2-2; 7 positions match TRBD1. The J segment lost 3 bases and the V segment lost 0 bases, leaving 7 bases of the junction unmatched. The CDR3 runs 17 residues. Germline V gives CDR1 MGHRA, CDR2 YSYEKL.

V is TRBV2 and J is TRBJ2-5; 9 bases match TRBD1. The trim removed 4 bases at V and 4 bases at J, leaving 19 bases unmatched. This CDR3 is 19 amino acids long. Germline CDR1 reads SNHLY; CDR2 reads FYNNEI. The CDR3 reads CASSAPDRGLKLVLETQYF. The CDR3 coding sequence is TGTGCCAGCAGTGCGCCGGACAGGGGTCTAAAGTTGGTACTAGAGACCCAGTACTTC.

The rearrangement links TRBV5-6 to TRBJ2-7; possibly TRBD2 for D (6 bases). CDR1 is SGHDT, CDR2 YYEEEE, per germline. V lost 4 bases to trimming and J lost 2 bases, with 13 bases between them. The CDR3 loop spans 14 amino acids. CDR3 bases: TGTGCCAGCAGCGTTGACTCGGGGGCCTACGAGCAGTACTTC. This gives the protein CASSVDSGAYEQYF. The full variable domain, rest sourced from reference TRBV5-6 and TRBJ2-7, is DAGVTQSPTHLIKTRGQQVTLRCSPKSGHDTVSWYQQALGQGPQFIFQYYEEEERQRGNFPDRFSGHQFPNYSSELNVNALLLGDSALYLCASSVDSGAYEQYFGPGTRLTVT.

The chain joins TRBV28 to TRBJ2-1; the match to TRBD2 covers 14 bases. J gave up 5 bases and V 6 bases, and 9 bases lay outside the gene matches. Germline V gene sequence: CDR1 MDHEN, CDR2 SYDVKM. The CDR3 totals 17 residues. CDR3 bases: TGTGCCAGCAGCCACGGACTAGCGGGAGGCCTGAACAATGAGCAGTTCTTC. Translation: CASSHGLAGGLNNEQFF.